This T cell receptor beta chain was recorded in a study of T-cell reconstitution after alpha-beta-depleted transplantation in children. This clonotype was observed once. The CDR3 ends on some other residue instead of the conserved phenylalanine or tryptophan, so this is likely a read error. With 10 bases removed from V and 4 bases from J, the gap between germline ends came to 17 bases. CDR1 MNHEY and CDR2 SMNVEV come from the germline V gene (reference sequence). CDR3 length: 14 residues. A library of TCRbeta sequences, prepared with unique molecular identifiers, was generated. One entry per CDR3 protein results from TCRdb running MiXCR on the PCR reads. Here the sample spans approximately 490,000 distinct CDR3 sequences, around 13% being singletons.

The input for sequencing was PBMCs from the stem cell graft donor, taken from the stem cell graft. The sequence derives from a human donor who donated a stem cell graft to a child with combined immunodeficiency. The chain carries TRBV27 and TRBJ2-1; D gene ambiguous. Here the CDR3 reads CATGLSGAYNEQFS. The CDR3 DNA is TGTGCCACCGGGTTGTCGGGCGCTTACAATGAGCAGTTCTCC.